This section outlines one TCR beta chain sequence together with its context. This record comes from a study of shared clonotypes between healthy human individuals. Overall study context: Plates per donor: three CD4 naive, three CD4 memory, two CD8 naive, one CD8 memory.

Produced via immunoSEQ multiplex PCR; TCRdb's table is partial and in-frame only. The sample includes a few million clones, just over 90% of them seen just once. The germline V gene encodes CDR1 SGHVS and CDR2 FNYEAQ. Trimming took off 2 bases at V and 2 bases at J, with 15 bases between the two ends. The CDR3 is 16 amino acids. The sample taken for sequencing was naive CD4+ T cells sorted from blood. The subset here: CD45RA+ positively selected. The genes are TRBV7-6 and TRBJ2-5, with D possibly TRBD2 on 6 matching bases. The source is a man between 18 and 35 years old in good health. CDR3 protein: CASSLLGTGIQETQYF. DNA for the CDR3: TGTGCCAGCAGCTTACTTGGGACTGGCATTCAAGAGACCCAGTACTTC.